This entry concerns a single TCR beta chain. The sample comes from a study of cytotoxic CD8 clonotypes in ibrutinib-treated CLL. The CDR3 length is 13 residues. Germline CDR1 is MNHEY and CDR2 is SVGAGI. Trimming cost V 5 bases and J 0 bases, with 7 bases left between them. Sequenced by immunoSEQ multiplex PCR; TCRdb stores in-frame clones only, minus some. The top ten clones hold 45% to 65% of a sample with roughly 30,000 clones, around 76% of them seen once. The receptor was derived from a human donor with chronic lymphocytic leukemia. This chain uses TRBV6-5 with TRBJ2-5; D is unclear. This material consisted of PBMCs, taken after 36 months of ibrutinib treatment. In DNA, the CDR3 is TGTGCCAGCAGTGAAGGGTACCAAGAGACCCAGTACTTC. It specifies CASSEGYQETQYF.